These T cell receptor beta chains were read from a single sample in a study of blood T cell repertoires in COVID-19. Measured with immunoSEQ multiplex PCR; TCRdb has only the in-frame clones, and not every one. There are tens of thousands of clones in the sample; 80% occur only once, and less than 6% lies in the top ten. The specimen was peripheral blood. These receptors all stem from an older woman with acute or convalescent COVID-19. Each CDR3 is given with its conserved first and last residue. A D gene is named only where the DNA matches it firmly. Clone size, where shown, is once, few, many, or a class for clones that have expanded.

clone size	V gene	J gene	D gene	CDR3 DNA	CDR3 protein
-	TRBV4-2	TRBJ1-2	TRBD1	TGTGCCAGCAGCAAAAGGACAGGCGAAACTAACTATGGCTACACCTTC	CASSKRTGETNYGYTF
-	TRBV6-5	TRBJ2-5	TRBD1	TGTGCCAGCAGTTGGGGGCCAGGGGGCTTGGAGACCCAGTACTTC	CASSWGPGGLETQYF
-	TRBV28	TRBJ2-1	-	TGTGCCAGCAGTCTTGACAGCAATGAGCAGTTCTTC	CASSLDSNEQFF
once	TRBV3-1/TRBV3-2	TRBJ1-3	-	TGTGCCAGCAGCCGATTTTCCAGGGTCTCTGGAAACACCATATATTTT	CASSRFSRVSGNTIYF
-	TRBV11-2	TRBJ1-6	TRBD1	TGTGCCAGCAGCTCAGACAGGGCCAATTCACCCCTCCACTTT	CASSSDRANSPLHF
-	TRBV7-8	TRBJ1-1	TRBD1	TGTGCCAGCAGCTCAGGGGGCGCGGACACTGAAGCTTTCTTT	CASSSGGADTEAFF
-	TRBV4-1	TRBJ1-6	TRBD1	TGCGCCAGCAGCCAAGGGACAGGGTATAATTCACCCCTCCACTTT	CASSQGTGYNSPLHF
once	TRBV19	TRBJ2-2	-	TGTGCCAGTAGTTTCCTAGCGAACACCGGGGAGCTGTTTTTT	CASSFLANTGELFF
-	TRBV18	TRBJ1-6	TRBD1	TGTGCCAGCTCACGACAGGGGCAATTTCTCAATTCACCCCTCCACTTT	CASSRQGQFLNSPLHF
-	TRBV15	TRBJ1-1	-	TGTGCCACCAGCAGAAAAGGATTGGGGGCCACTGAAGCTTTCTTT	CATSRKGLGATEAFF
-	TRBV19	TRBJ2-7	TRBD1	TGTGCCAGTAGTCCAGGGACAGGGGTGGCCTACGAGCAGTACTTC	CASSPGTGVAYEQYF
-	TRBV5-6	TRBJ2-1	TRBD1	TGTGCCAGCAGCACCGCGGACAGGGGAAATGAGCAGTTCTTC	CASSTADRGNEQFF
-	TRBV7-9	TRBJ2-7	-	TGTGCCAGCAGCAGCAGGGAAACCTACGAGCAGTACTTC	CASSSRETYEQYF
-	TRBV7-6	TRBJ2-7	-	TGTGCCAGCAGTAAGGGGCCAAGCCCAGCTTACGAGCAGTACTTC	CASSKGPSPAYEQYF
-	TRBV27	TRBJ2-3	TRBD2	TGTGCCAGCAGGCGGGGAGGGCGTGATACGCAGTATTTT	CASRRGGRDTQYF
-	TRBV5-8	TRBJ1-5	TRBD1	TGTGCCAGCAACCAGGGGGCCGGCAATCAGCCCCAGCATTTT	CASNQGAGNQPQHF
-	TRBV27	TRBJ2-7	TRBD2	TGTGCCAGCTTGAGGACGGGGGGGACCTCCTACGAGCAGTACTTC	CASLRTGGTSYEQYF
-	TRBV4-1	TRBJ2-3	TRBD2	TGCGCCAGCAGCCAGGGGACTAGCTTTGACACAGATACGCAGTATTTT	CASSQGTSFDTDTQYF
-	TRBV2	TRBJ1-2	TRBD1	TGTGCCAGCATGGGACAGAACTATGGCTACACCTTC	CASMGQNYGYTF
-	TRBV29-1	TRBJ2-5	TRBD1	TGCAGCGCCGGACAGGGTGCAGAGACCCAGTACTTC	CSAGQGAETQYF
-	TRBV5-1	TRBJ1-1	-	TGCGCCAGCAGCTTGGGGGGCAGGACGATGAACACTGAAGCTTTCTTT	CASSLGGRTMNTEAFF
few	TRBV28	TRBJ1-6	TRBD1	TGTGCCAGCAGCCTGACAGGGTCAATTTCACCCCTCCACTTT	CASSLTGSISPLHF
-	TRBV4-1	TRBJ2-3	TRBD2	TGCGCCAGCAGCCACCCCCGGAGTAGCGGGGTTTACACAGATACGCAGTATTTT	CASSHPRSSGVYTDTQYF
-	TRBV12-3/TRBV12-4	TRBJ2-5	-	TGTGCCAGCAGTTTACACGGGGGAGAGACCCAGTACTTC	CASSLHGGETQYF
-	TRBV4-3	TRBJ1-3	-	TGCGCCAGCAGCCAAGTAGCAGGGAGGGGGACTGGAAACACCATATATTTT	CASSQVAGRGTGNTIYF
-	TRBV12-3/TRBV12-4	TRBJ1-2	-	TGTGCCAGCAGTTTCGGGGGGGCGGGTGGCTACACCTTC	CASSFGGAGGYTF
-	TRBV6-1	TRBJ1-2	-	TGTGCCAGCAGTCAGGACAGATATGGCTACACCTTC	CASSQDRYGYTF
-	TRBV7-8	TRBJ2-3	-	TGTGCCAGCAGCTTAGGAGGGGGAGGGGATACGCAGTATTTT	CASSLGGGGDTQYF
-	TRBV7-2	TRBJ1-2	-	TGTGCCAGCAGCCTCAACAGGGACTATGGCTACACCTTC	CASSLNRDYGYTF
-	TRBV11-3	TRBJ2-1	-	TGTGCCAGCAGCTTTTCTGCAGGGAGGTCTTCGGGCAATGAGCAGTTCTTC	CASSFSAGRSSGNEQFF
-	TRBV5-6	TRBJ1-4	-	TGTGCCAGCAGCTTTGTTGGGGGCGGAGGTGAAAAACTGTTTTTT	CASSFVGGGGEKLFF
-	TRBV7-2	TRBJ2-2	-	TGTGCCAGCAGCTCAGGGTCCCGAGGCGGGGAGCTGTTTTTT	CASSSGSRGGELFF
-	TRBV6-1	TRBJ1-1	-	TGTGCCAGCAGTGAAGTTGGGGGCTTGAACACTGAAGCTTTCTTT	CASSEVGGLNTEAFF
-	TRBV29-1	TRBJ1-1	-	TGCAGCGCCGGGGGGGTGAACACTGAAGCTTTCTTT	CSAGGVNTEAFF
-	TRBV19	TRBJ1-5	-	TGTGCCAGTAGTAGGGGCCTTGATCAGCCCCAGCATTTT	CASSRGLDQPQHF
-	TRBV19	TRBJ1-3	-	TGTGCCAGTAGTATAGTGGTCAGAAGCTCTGGAAACACCATATATTTT	CASSIVVRSSGNTIYF
-	TRBV12-5	TRBJ2-2	-	TGTGCTAGTGGCAGCTACCGGGACACGGCGAACACCGGGGAGCTGTTTTTT	CASGSYRDTANTGELFF
-	TRBV6-4	TRBJ2-6	TRBD1	TGTGCCAGCAGTACAGGGGCCGACTCTGGGGCCAACGTCCTGACTTTC	CASSTGADSGANVLTF
few	TRBV11-3	TRBJ1-4	TRBD1	TGTGCCAGCAGCGTCGGACAGGGGCTTGCAACTAATGAAAAACTGTTTTTT	CASSVGQGLATNEKLFF
few	TRBV10-2	TRBJ1-1	-	TGCGCCAGCAGGCTGGGAGGAAACACTGAAGCTTTCTTT	CASRLGGNTEAFF
few	TRBV12-3/TRBV12-4	TRBJ2-7	-	TGTGCCAGCAGTTTAGTCGGGGTCCACGAGCAGTACTTC	CASSLVGVHEQYF
-	TRBV7-2	TRBJ2-7	-	TGTGCCAGCAGCTTCACTTCCGACAGCAAAGGAGAGCAGTACTTC	CASSFTSDSKGEQYF
-	TRBV4-1	TRBJ1-2	-	TGCGCCAGCAGCCAAGATCCCGCCAGGTTCCGCTATGGCTACACCTTC	CASSQDPARFRYGYTF
-	TRBV11-1	TRBJ1-1	TRBD1	TGTGCCAGCAGCCCTCGGACAGGTACTGAAGCTTTCTTT	CASSPRTGTEAFF
-	TRBV5-4	TRBJ1-1	-	TGTGCCAGCAGCACCAGACAGAACACTGAAGCTTTCTTT	CASSTRQNTEAFF
-	TRBV10-3	TRBJ2-1	TRBD1	TGTGCCATCAGTGGGAGCGGGACAGGGGGTAACAATGAGCAGTTCTTC	CAISGSGTGGNNEQFF
-	TRBV7-6	TRBJ2-1	TRBD2	TGTGCCACCCGGGGGGAGGGACGGGGTGAGCAGTTCTTC	CATRGEGRGEQFF
-	TRBV18	TRBJ1-1	-	TGTGCCAGCTCCCTTATGAACACAGGGTTCACTGAAGCTTTCTTT	CASSLMNTGFTEAFF
-	TRBV6-5	TRBJ1-1	-	TGTGCCAGCAGTTACGGCGGGGGGAGTGCTGAAGCTTTCTTT	CASSYGGGSAEAFF
-	TRBV4-1	TRBJ1-1	-	TGCGCCAGCAGCCAAGGCTTATACATGAACACTGAAGCTTTCTTT	CASSQGLYMNTEAFF
few	TRBV7-2	TRBJ1-1	-	TGTGCCAGCAGCTCAGGCGGGGCCCTAGGGACTGAAGCTTTCTTT	CASSSGGALGTEAFF
-	TRBV24-1	TRBJ2-1	-	TGTGCCACGTTATGGTCAGGTCACAGGTCCAAGGAATACAATGAGCAGTTCTTC	CATLWSGHRSKEYNEQFF
-	TRBV4-2	TRBJ2-3	TRBD1	TGTGCCAGCAGCCAAGGACAGGGGGCTGTAGATACGCAGTATTTT	CASSQGQGAVDTQYF
-	TRBV4-2	TRBJ2-5	TRBD2	TGTGCCAGCAGTGACTTTAGACTAGCGGGAGAGACCCAGTACTTC	CASSDFRLAGETQYF
-	TRBV5-4	TRBJ1-1	TRBD1	TGTGCCAGCAGCTTGGACAGGGGGGAAGCTTTCTTT	CASSLDRGEAFF
-	TRBV10-3	TRBJ1-1	TRBD1	TGTGCCATCAGTGATTTTAGGGACAGGGGGGGCACTGAAGCTTTCTTT	CAISDFRDRGGTEAFF
few	TRBV7-2	TRBJ2-7	TRBD2	TGTGCCAGCAGCATGGGACTAGTGAGCGAGCAGTACTTC	CASSMGLVSEQYF
-	TRBV9	TRBJ1-2	TRBD1	TGTGCCAGCAGCGAAGAACGGACAGGGCCCTATGGCTACACCTTC	CASSEERTGPYGYTF
-	TRBV6-5	TRBJ1-2	TRBD1	TGTGCCAGCAGTTTAACGACAGGGGGCTACTATGGCTACACCTTC	CASSLTTGGYYGYTF